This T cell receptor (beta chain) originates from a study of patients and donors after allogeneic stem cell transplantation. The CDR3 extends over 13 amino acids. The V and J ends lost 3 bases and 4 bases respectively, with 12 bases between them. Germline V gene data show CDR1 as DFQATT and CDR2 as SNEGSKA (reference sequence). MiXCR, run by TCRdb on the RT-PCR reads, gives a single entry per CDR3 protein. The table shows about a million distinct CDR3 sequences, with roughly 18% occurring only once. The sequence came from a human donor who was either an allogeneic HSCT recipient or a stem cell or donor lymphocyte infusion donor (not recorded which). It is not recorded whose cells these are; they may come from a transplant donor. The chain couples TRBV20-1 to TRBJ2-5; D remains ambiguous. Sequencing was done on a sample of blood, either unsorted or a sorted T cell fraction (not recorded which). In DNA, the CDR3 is TGCAGTGCTAGTCCCACATGGGGAGAGACCCAGTACTTC. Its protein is CSASPTWGETQYF.